This T cell receptor beta chain originates from a study of T cell changes during pregnancy in multiple sclerosis. Germline loops: CDR1 MDHEN, CDR2 SYDVKM. The CDR3 has 15 amino acids. V trimming: 7 bases; J trimming: 3 bases; junction bases outside the gene matches: 8. This table comes from immunoSEQ multiplex PCR, and its TCRdb copy is limited to in-frame clones, with some not included. This sample yields about 51,000 clones, of which over 80% are seen a single time; around 0.61% belongs to the top ten. The source was CD4+ T cells from peripheral blood mononuclear cells, collected in the third trimester of pregnancy. This TCR was recovered from a female donor with multiple sclerosis, enrolled in a pregnancy study. The V gene is TRBV28, the J gene TRBJ2-2; 7 nucleotides align to TRBD1. CDR3 region: CASMSIQGYTGELFF. The CDR3, as DNA: TGTGCCAGCATGTCAATACAGGGGTACACCGGGGAGCTGTTTTTT.